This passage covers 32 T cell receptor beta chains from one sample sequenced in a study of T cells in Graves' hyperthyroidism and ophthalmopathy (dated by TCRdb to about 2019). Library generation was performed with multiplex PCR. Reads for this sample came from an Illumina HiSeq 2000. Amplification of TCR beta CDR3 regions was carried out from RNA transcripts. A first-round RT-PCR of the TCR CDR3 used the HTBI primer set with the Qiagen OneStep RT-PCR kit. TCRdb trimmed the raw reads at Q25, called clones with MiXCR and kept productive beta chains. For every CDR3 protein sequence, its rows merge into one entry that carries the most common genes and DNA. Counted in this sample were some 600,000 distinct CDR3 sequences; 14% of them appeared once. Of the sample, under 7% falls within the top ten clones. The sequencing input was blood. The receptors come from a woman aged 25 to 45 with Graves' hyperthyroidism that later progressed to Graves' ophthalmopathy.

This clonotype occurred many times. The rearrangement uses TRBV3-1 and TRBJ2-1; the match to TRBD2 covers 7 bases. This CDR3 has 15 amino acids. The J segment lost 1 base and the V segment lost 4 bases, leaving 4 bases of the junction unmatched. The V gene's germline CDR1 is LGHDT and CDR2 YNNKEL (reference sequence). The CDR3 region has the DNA TGTGCCAGCAGCCGGACTAGTAGTTCCTACAATGAGCAGTTCTTC. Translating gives CASSRTSSSYNEQFF.

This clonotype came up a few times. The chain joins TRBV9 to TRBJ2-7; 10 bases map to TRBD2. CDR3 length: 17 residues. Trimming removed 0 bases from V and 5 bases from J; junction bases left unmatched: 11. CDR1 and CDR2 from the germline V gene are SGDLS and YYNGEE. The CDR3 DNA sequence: TGTGCCAGCAGCGTAGGGGGGGGGAGCGGGAGGGCGGACGAGCAGTACTTC. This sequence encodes CASSVGGGSGRADEQYF.

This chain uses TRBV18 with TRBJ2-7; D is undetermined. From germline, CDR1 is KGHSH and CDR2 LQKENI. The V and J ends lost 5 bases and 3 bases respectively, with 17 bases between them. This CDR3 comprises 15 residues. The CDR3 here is CASSILDATIYEQYF. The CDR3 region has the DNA TGTGCCAGCTCAATCTTGGACGCAACAATCTACGAGCAGTACTTC.

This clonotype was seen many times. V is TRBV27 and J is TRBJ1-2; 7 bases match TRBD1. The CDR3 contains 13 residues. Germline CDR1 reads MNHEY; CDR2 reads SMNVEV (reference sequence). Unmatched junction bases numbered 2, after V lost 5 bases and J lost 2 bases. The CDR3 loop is CASSMTGNYGYTF. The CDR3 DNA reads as TGTGCCAGCAGTATGACAGGGAACTATGGCTACACCTTC.

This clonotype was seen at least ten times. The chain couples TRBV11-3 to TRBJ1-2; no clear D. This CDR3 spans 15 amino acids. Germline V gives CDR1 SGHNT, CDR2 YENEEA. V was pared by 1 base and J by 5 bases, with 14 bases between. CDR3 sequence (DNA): TGTGCCAGCAGCTTAGGGGTCAGCACACTTTATGGCTACACCTTC. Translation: CASSLGVSTLYGYTF.

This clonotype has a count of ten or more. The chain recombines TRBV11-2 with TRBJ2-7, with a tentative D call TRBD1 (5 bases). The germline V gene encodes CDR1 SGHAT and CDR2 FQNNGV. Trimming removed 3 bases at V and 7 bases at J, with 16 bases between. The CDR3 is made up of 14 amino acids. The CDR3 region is CASSFLGALGEQYF. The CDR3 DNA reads TGTGCCAGCAGCTTTCTTGGGGCCTTAGGGGAGCAGTACTTC.

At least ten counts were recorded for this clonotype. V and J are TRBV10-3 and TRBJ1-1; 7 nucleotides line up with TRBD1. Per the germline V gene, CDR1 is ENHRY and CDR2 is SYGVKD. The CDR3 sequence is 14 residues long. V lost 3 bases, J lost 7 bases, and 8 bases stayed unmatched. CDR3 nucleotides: TGTGCCATCAGTGAAGCAGGGGGGACCCGTGAAGCTTTCTTT. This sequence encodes CAISEAGGTREAFF.

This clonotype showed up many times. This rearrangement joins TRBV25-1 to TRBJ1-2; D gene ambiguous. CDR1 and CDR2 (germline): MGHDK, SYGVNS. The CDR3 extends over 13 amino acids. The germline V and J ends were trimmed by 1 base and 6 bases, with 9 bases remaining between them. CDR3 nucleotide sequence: TGTGCCAGCAGTGAATTGGGCTTTGATGGCTACACCTTC. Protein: CASSELGFDGYTF.

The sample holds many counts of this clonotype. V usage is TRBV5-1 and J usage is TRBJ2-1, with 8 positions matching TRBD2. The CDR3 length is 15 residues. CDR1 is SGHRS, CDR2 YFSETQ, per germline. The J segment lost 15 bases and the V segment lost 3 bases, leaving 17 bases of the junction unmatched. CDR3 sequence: CASSSGGGIGTSLFF. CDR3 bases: TGCGCCAGCAGCTCGGGAGGAGGAATCGGGACTAGTTTGTTCTTC.

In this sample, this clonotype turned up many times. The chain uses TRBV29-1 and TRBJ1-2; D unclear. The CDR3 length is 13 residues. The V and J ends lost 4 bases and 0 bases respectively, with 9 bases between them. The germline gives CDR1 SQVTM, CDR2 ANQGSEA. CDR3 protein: CSVALAANYGYTF. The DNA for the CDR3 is TGCAGCGTTGCCCTAGCAGCTAACTATGGCTACACCTTC.

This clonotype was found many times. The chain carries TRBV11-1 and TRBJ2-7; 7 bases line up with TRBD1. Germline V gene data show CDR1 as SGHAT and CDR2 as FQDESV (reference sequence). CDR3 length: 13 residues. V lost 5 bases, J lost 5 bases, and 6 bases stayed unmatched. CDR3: CASSPVDRDEQYF. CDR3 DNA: TGTGCCAGCAGCCCTGTAGACAGGGACGAGCAGTACTTC.

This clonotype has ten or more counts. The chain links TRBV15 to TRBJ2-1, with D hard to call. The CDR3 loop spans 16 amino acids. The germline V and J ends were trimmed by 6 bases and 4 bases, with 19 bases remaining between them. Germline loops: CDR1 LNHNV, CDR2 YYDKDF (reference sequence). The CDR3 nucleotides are TGTGCCACCAGAGATGAAGGAAGCGAAAAATACAATGAGCAGTTCTTC. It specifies CATRDEGSEKYNEQFF.

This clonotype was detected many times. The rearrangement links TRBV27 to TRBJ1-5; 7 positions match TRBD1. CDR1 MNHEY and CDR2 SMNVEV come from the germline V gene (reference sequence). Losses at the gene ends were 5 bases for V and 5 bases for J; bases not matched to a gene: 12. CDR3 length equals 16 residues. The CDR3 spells CASSLSGTVLYQPQHF. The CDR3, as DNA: TGTGCCAGCAGTCTCTCAGGGACAGTACTTTATCAGCCCCAGCATTTT.

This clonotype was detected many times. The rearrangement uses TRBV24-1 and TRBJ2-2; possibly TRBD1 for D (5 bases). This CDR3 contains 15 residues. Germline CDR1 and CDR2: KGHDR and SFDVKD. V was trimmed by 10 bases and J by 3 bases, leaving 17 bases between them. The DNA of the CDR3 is TGTGCCACAAGCCGACTCGGCAGGGACACCGGGGAGCTGTTTTTT. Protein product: CATSRLGRDTGELFF.

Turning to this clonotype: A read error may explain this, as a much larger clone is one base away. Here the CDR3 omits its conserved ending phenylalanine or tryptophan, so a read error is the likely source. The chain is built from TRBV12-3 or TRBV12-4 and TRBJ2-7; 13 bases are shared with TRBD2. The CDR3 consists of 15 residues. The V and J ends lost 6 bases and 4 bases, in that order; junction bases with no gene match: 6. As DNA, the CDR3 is TGTGCCAGCAGCTACAGGACTAGCGGGAGTTACGAGCAGTACCTC. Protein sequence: CASSYRTSGSYEQYL.

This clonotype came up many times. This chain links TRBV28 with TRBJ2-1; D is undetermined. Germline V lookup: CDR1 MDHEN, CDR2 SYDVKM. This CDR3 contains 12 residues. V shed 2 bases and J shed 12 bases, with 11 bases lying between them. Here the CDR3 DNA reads TGTGCCAGCAGTTTACCTCAGAGGATGCAGTTCTTC. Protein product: CASSLPQRMQFF.

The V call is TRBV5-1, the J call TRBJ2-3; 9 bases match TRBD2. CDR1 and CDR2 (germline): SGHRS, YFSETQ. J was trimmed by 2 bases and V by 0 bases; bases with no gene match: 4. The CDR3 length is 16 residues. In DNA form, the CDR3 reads TGCGCCAGCAGCTTGGCCCCTAGCGGGGCCACAGATACGCAGTATTTT. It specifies CASSLAPSGATDTQYF.

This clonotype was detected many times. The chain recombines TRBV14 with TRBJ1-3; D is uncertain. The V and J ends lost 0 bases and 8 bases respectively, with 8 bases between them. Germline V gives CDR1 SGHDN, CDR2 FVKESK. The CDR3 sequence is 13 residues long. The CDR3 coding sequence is TGTGCCAGCAGCCAAGAGTCGGAGGACACCATATATTTT. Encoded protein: CASSQESEDTIYF.

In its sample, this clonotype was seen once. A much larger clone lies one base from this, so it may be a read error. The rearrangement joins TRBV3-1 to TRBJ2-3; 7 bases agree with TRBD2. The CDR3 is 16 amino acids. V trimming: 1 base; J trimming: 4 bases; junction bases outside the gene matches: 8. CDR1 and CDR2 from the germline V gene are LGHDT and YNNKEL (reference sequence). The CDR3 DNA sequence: TGTGCCAGCAGCCAAGTCCGGACTAGGCCCGCAGATACGCAGTATTTT. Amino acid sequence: CASSQVRTRPADTQYF.

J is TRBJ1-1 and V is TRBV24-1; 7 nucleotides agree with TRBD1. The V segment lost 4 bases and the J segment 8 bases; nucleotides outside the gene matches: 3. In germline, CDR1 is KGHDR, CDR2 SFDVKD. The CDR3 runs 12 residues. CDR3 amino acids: CATSDSDREAFF. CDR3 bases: TGTGCCACCAGTGACTCGGACAGGGAAGCTTTCTTT.

CDR3 loop: CASTRTFGPGTGKRSGANVLTF. CDR3 nucleotides: TGTGCCAGCACCCGGACCTTCGGGCCCGGGACAGGGAAACGATCTGGGGCCAACGTCCTGACTTTC. This chain links TRBV11-2 with TRBJ2-6, with 9 bases lining up with TRBD1. With V trimmed by 7 bases and J by 1 base, 23 bases remained unmatched. Looked up from germline, CDR1 is SGHAT and CDR2 is FQNNGV. The CDR3 runs 22 residues.

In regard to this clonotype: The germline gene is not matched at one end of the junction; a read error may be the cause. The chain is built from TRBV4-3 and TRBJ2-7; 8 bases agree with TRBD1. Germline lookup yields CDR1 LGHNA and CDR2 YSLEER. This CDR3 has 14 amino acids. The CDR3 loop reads CASGQGQVASEQYF. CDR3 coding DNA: TGCGCCAGCGGCCAGGGACAGGTCGCCTCCGAGCAGTACTTC.

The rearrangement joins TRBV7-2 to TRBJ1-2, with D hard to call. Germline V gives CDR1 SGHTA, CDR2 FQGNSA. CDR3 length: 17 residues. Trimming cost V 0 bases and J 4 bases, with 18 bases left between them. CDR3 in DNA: TGTGCCAGCAGCTTAGCTCCCCGACCAGGTTCCTCCTATGGCTACACCTTC. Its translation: CASSLAPRPGSSYGYTF.

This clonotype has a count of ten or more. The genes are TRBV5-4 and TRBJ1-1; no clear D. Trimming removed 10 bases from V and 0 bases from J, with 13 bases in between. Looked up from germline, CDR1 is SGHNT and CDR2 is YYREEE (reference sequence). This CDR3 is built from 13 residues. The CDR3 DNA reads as TGTGCCGGTTCCGGGGTGATGAACACTGAAGCTTTCTTT. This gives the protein CAGSGVMNTEAFF.

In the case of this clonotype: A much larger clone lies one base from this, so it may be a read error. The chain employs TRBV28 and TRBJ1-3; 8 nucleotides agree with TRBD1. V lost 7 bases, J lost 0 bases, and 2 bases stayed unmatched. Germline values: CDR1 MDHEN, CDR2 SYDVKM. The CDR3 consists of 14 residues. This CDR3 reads CASITGGSGNTIYF. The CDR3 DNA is TGTGCCAGCATCACAGGGGGCTCTGGAAACACCATATATTTT.

CDR3 nucleotide sequence: TGTGCCACCCTACAGGGGACCTGGGCTGAAGCTTTCTTT. Encoded protein: CATLQGTWAEAFF. V and J are TRBV19 and TRBJ1-1; 7 bases line up with TRBD1. This CDR3 is 13 amino acids long. Germline V gene sequence: CDR1 LNHDA, CDR2 SQIVND (reference sequence). V shed 10 bases, J shed 6 bases, and the junction held 11 bases outside the gene matches.

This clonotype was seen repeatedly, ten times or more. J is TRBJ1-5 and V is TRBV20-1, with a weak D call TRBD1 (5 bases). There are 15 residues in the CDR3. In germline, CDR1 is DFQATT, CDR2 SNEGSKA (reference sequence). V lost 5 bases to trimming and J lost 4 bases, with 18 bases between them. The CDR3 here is CSASSGGEGNQPQHF. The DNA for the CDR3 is TGCAGTGCTTCCTCCGGAGGGGAGGGAAATCAGCCCCAGCATTTT.

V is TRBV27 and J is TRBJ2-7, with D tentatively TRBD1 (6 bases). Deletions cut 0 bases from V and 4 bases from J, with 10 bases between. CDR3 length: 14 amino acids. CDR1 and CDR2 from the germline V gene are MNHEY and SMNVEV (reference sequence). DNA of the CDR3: TGTGCCAGCAGTTTATCCGGGACAATTTACGAGCAGTACTTC. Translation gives CASSLSGTIYEQYF.

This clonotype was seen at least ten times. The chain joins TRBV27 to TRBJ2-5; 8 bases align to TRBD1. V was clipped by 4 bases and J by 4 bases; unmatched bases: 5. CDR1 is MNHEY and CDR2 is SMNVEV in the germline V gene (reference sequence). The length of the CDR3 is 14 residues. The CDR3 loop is CASSSGQGIETQYF. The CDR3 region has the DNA TGTGCCAGCAGTTCCGGACAGGGTATAGAGACCCAGTACTTC.

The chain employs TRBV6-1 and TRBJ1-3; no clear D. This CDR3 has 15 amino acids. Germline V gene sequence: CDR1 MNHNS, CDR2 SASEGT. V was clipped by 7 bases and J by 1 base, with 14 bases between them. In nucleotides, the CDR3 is TGTGCCAGCACCATACTCCCTCTGTCTGGAAACACCATATATTTT. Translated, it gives CASTILPLSGNTIYF.

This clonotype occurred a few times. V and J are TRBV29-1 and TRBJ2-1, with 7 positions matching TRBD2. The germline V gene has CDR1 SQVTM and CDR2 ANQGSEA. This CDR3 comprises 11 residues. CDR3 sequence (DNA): TGCGGTATCTTGCGGGGGTATGAGCAGTTCTTC. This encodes CGILRGYEQFF.

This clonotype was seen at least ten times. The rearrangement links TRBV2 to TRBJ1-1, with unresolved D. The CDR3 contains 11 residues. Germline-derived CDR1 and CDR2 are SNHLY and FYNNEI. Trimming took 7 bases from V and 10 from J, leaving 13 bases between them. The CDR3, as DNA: TGTGCCAGCATGGGCTGGTGGGCAGCTTTCTTT. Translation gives CASMGWWAAFF.